These 18 T cell receptor beta chains were all obtained from the same sample, sequenced in a study of cytomegalovirus exposure and HLA in healthy donors. 13 Jbeta primers and 60 Vbeta primers were used for the PCR. Repertoires were generated with immunoSEQ multiplex PCR, while TCRdb's copy carries only in-frame clones and drops some. The sample holds some 150,000 clones, 80% seen once. Material for sequencing was PBMCs. The receptor set was obtained from a man younger than 45 in good health and CMV-seronegative.

This clone was recorded once. V and J are TRBV5-1 and TRBJ2-3; no clear D. The CDR3 has 17 residues. Trimming pared 3 bases from V and 2 bases from J, leaving 19 bases between. The germline V gene encodes CDR1 SGHRS and CDR2 YFSETQ. The CDR3 sequence: CASSSTWQLQITDTQYF. Written as DNA, the CDR3 is TGCGCCAGCAGCTCTACCTGGCAGTTACAGATCACAGATACGCAGTATTTT.

The chain employs TRBV7-2 and TRBJ2-5; 13 positions match TRBD2. The CDR3 length is 15 residues. With 5 bases clipped from V and 6 bases from J, the junction kept 6 bases outside the gene matches. Germline loops: CDR1 SGHTA, CDR2 FQGNSA. CDR3 loop: CASSQGLAGAQTQYF. The CDR3 region has the DNA TGTGCCAGCAGCCAAGGACTAGCGGGGGCTCAGACCCAGTACTTC.

The CDR3 loop reads CASGRLITEAFF. CDR3 DNA: TGTGCCAGCGGCAGGTTAATCACTGAAGCTTTCTTT. The rearrangement links TRBV6-1 to TRBJ1-1; no definite D call. The CDR3 sequence is 12 residues long. CDR1 is MNHNS and CDR2 is SASEGT in the germline V gene. V lost 8 bases and J 4 bases, leaving 11 bases between the germline ends.

The chain's CDR3 is CASSLRTGGTEAFF. CDR3 in DNA: TGTGCCAGCAGCCTTCGGACAGGGGGCACTGAAGCTTTCTTT. V usage is TRBV5-4 and J usage is TRBJ1-1; 10 bases line up with TRBD1. From germline, CDR1 is SGHNT and CDR2 YYREEE (reference sequence). This CDR3 region has 14 residues. Losses at the gene ends were 4 bases for V and 4 bases for J; bases not matched to a gene: 4.

The chain combines TRBV5-1 with TRBJ2-1; D remains unclear. The germline CDR1 and CDR2 sequences are SGHRS and YFSETQ. This CDR3 contains 15 residues. Trimming shortened V by 4 bases and J by 3 bases, and 14 bases separated the two germline ends. For the CDR3, the DNA is TGCGCCAGCAGCCCCGAGGAGACCTACTACAATGAGCAGTTCTTC. Protein product: CASSPEETYYNEQFF.

This clone has a handful of counts. At one boundary the junction diverges from the germline segment, which might be a read error. This chain connects TRBV7-9 to TRBJ1-1, with D maybe TRBD1 (5 bases). CDR1 is SEHNR and CDR2 is FQNEAQ in the germline V gene (reference sequence). This CDR3 spans 14 amino acids. DNA for the CDR3: TGTTCCAGCAGCTTAGCCCGACAGCACACTGAAGCTTTCTTT. Encoded protein: CSSSLARQHTEAFF.

The chain employs TRBV7-7 and TRBJ2-5; 9 bases align to TRBD1. Near its end, the DNA agrees better with TRBJ2-7, so the J call may be wrong. The V gene's germline CDR1 is SSHAT and CDR2 FNYEAQ (reference sequence). The CDR3 is 15 amino acids. This CDR3 is CASSPGTGFDYEQYF. In nucleotides, the CDR3 is TGTGCCAGCAGCCCCGGGACAGGGTTCGACTACGAGCAGTACTTC.

The rearrangement uses TRBV5-4 and TRBJ1-3; TRBD1 might be the D (5 bases). Germline CDR1 and CDR2: SGHNT and YYREEE (reference sequence). This CDR3 comprises 15 residues. The V end was cut by 3 bases, the J end by 2 bases, with 12 bases between. For the CDR3, the DNA is TGTGCCAGCAGCTCTCCCGGGGGGGCTGGAAACACCATATATTTT. Protein: CASSSPGGAGNTIYF.

The chain recombines TRBV27 with TRBJ1-4, with 7 bases lining up with TRBD1. The CDR3 is 17 residues long. The germline CDR1 and CDR2 sequences are MNHEY and SMNVEV (reference sequence). Germline trimming cut 5 bases from V and 0 bases from J; bases unmatched to any gene: 9. CDR3 in DNA: TGTGCCAGCAGTCCCGGGACAGCTAAGGCAACTAATGAAAAACTGTTTTTT. Its translation is CASSPGTAKATNEKLFF.

The CDR3 reads CASSVLRGSEWWSNQPQHF. The DNA of the CDR3 is TGTGCCAGCAGTGTTTTAAGAGGTTCGGAATGGTGGAGCAATCAGCCCCAGCATTTT. The gene calls are TRBV2 and TRBJ1-5; D is ambiguous. V shed 4 bases and J shed 1 base, with 23 bases lying between them. The germline V gene has CDR1 SNHLY and CDR2 FYNNEI. The length of the CDR3 is 19 residues.

This chain links TRBV7-2 with TRBJ1-5; D gene uncertain. The germline V gene encodes CDR1 SGHTA and CDR2 FQGNSA. Trimming removed 0 bases from V and 5 bases from J, with 11 bases in between. This CDR3 region has 15 residues. The CDR3: CASSLAVGDYQPQHF. As DNA, the CDR3 is TGTGCCAGCAGCTTAGCGGTGGGCGATTATCAGCCCCAGCATTTT.

This clone was detected once. The rearrangement links TRBV28 to TRBJ2-2; D is possibly TRBD1 (5 bases). The CDR3 totals 16 residues. CDR1 MDHEN and CDR2 SYDVKM come from the germline V gene. Trimming removed 6 bases at V and 7 bases at J, with 21 bases between. CDR3 in amino acids: CASSTQVLIINGELFF. DNA of the CDR3: TGTGCCAGCAGCACACAGGTCCTAATTATCAACGGGGAGCTGTTTTTT.

This chain uses TRBV19 with TRBJ2-6; no reliable D call. V was shortened by 5 bases and J by 0 bases, with 17 bases between the two germline ends. Germline V gene data show CDR1 as LNHDA and CDR2 as SQIVND (reference sequence). The CDR3 runs 18 residues. The CDR3 sequence is CASSVITALNSGANVLTF. CDR3 nucleotides: TGTGCCAGTAGTGTAATCACCGCGTTGAACTCTGGGGCCAACGTCCTGACTTTC.

The V and J genes are TRBV19 and TRBJ2-2; 7 positions agree with TRBD2. The CDR3 sequence is 16 residues long. Germline trimming cut 2 bases from V and 4 bases from J; bases unmatched to any gene: 7. Germline CDR1 LNHDA, CDR2 SQIVND (reference sequence). The CDR3 DNA reads as TGTGCCAGTAGTATAAGGGCGGGAGTAGGCACCGGGGAGCTGTTTTTT. As protein: CASSIRAGVGTGELFF.

The genes are TRBV19 and TRBJ1-1; no clear D. The V and J ends lost 10 bases and 1 base respectively, with 13 bases between them. Germline CDR1 is LNHDA and CDR2 is SQIVND (reference sequence). The CDR3 totals 13 residues. In DNA, the CDR3 is TGTGCCACCATTGCCACTAGGAACACTGAAGCTTTCTTT. Translating it yields CATIATRNTEAFF. The variable domain in full, completed from reference TRBV19 and TRBJ1-1, reads DGGITQSPKYLFRKEGQNVTLSCEQNLNHDAMYWYRQDPGQGLRLIYYSQIVNDFQKGDIAEGYSVSREKKESFPLTVTSAQKNPTAFYLCATIATRNTEAFFGQGTRLTVV.

This chain uses TRBV19 with TRBJ2-2; 12 positions agree with TRBD1. The germline V gene encodes CDR1 LNHDA and CDR2 SQIVND (reference sequence). The CDR3 covers 16 residues. The ends lost 3 bases at V and 4 bases at J; junction bases unmatched: 3. The CDR3 loop reads CASSIGTGGLTGELFF. The CDR3 bases are TGTGCCAGTAGTATCGGGACAGGGGGCCTCACCGGGGAGCTGTTTTTT.

The chain uses TRBV11-2 and TRBJ2-3; 8 bases align to TRBD2. V lost 5 bases and J lost 4; bases outside the gene matches: 11. This CDR3 has 16 residues. Looked up from germline, CDR1 is SGHAT and CDR2 is FQNNGV. CDR3 DNA sequence: TGTGCCAGCAGCCGAGATAGCGGGACCCCCGCAGATACGCAGTATTTT. Translating gives CASSRDSGTPADTQYF.

CDR3 residues: CASSGGLGGYEQYF. In DNA, the CDR3 is TGTGCCAGCAGTGGGGGACTTGGAGGGTACGAGCAGTACTTC. The V call is TRBV2, the J call TRBJ2-7; a weak D match, TRBD2 (6 bases). This CDR3 region has 14 residues. Germline CDR1 reads SNHLY; CDR2 reads FYNNEI. V dropped 4 bases and J dropped 4 bases, with 14 bases sitting between them.